This T cell receptor (beta chain) was retrieved from a study of cytomegalovirus exposure and HLA in healthy donors. PCR employed 60 Vbeta and 13 Jbeta primers. Method: immunoSEQ multiplex PCR; TCRdb's copy keeps in-frame clones and lacks some. This sample has about 150,000 clones; approximately 81% occur once, and the top ten carry 2.4%. Details on this clone: The antigen remains unidentified.

Findings and caveats of the study: The authors later found TCR association rates varying by HLA locus, with DRB1 most and HLA-C fewest. Among the CMV-associated chains, three were confirmed in vitro as specific for CMV antigens. Per a prior analysis, the majority of TCR beta V segments were productive roughly 87% or roughly 30% of the time. The Asian-associated ancestry cluster reportedly had fewer N-insertions than the approximately 630-donor mean in a later analysis.

Material: PBMCs. The receptor comes from a male donor in good health and CMV-seronegative.

The DNA of the CDR3 is TGTGCCAGCAGCGGGGGACAATTCTCTGGAAACACCATATATTTT. It specifies CASSGGQFSGNTIYF. The chain combines TRBV9 with TRBJ1-3; a possible D gene is TRBD1 (6 bases). CDR1 is SGDLS, CDR2 YYNGEE, per germline. V lost 3 bases and J 0 bases, leaving 10 bases between the germline ends. The CDR3 sequence is 15 residues long.